These 23 T cell receptor beta chains came from one sample sequenced in a study of OX40 agonist ivuxolimab in advanced cancers. TCRdb keeps only in-frame clones here, not all; method: immunoSEQ multiplex PCR. This sample has 99,000 or so clones; roughly 90% occur once, and the top ten carry around 0.33%. The sequenced sample was CD4+ or CD8+ T cells sorted from blood, obtained in a trial of the OX40 agonist ivuxolimab. All receptors derive from an adult with an advanced solid tumor such as melanoma, head and neck, liver or kidney cancer.

The CDR3 loop reads CASSLFPGTYEQYF. The CDR3 region has the DNA TGTGCCAGCAGTTTATTCCCAGGGACCTACGAGCAGTACTTC. The chain uses TRBV28 and TRBJ2-7; possible D gene TRBD1, 5 bases. This CDR3 has 14 residues. The ends were cut back, 1 base at V and 2 bases at J, with 9 bases in the middle. The V gene's germline CDR1 is MDHEN and CDR2 SYDVKM. Looking up the rest from reference TRBV28 and TRBJ2-7 gives the full variable domain: DVKVTQSSRYLVKRTGEKVFLECVQDMDHENMFWYRQDPGLGLRLIYFSYDVKMKEKGDIPEGYSVSREKKERFSLILESASTNQTSMYLCASSLFPGTYEQYFGPGTRLTVT.

The chain joins TRBV14 to TRBJ2-2; no clear D gene. The CDR3 extends over 16 amino acids. The V gene's germline CDR1 is SGHDN and CDR2 FVKESK. The V end lost 4 bases, the J end lost 0 bases, and 12 bases lay between the germline ends. CDR3 protein: CASSPVMAANTGELFF. The DNA of the CDR3 is TGTGCCAGCAGCCCAGTTATGGCGGCGAACACCGGGGAGCTGTTTTTT.

V usage is TRBV7-2 and J usage is TRBJ1-4; D perhaps matches TRBD1 (5 bases). Per germline, CDR1 SGHTA and CDR2 FQGNSA. The CDR3 totals 15 residues. Trimming removed 5 bases at V and 7 bases at J, with 17 bases between. The CDR3 DNA reads as TGTGCCAGCAGCGTCACAAGGGTGGGGGTTGAAAAACTGTTTTTT. Its translation: CASSVTRVGVEKLFF.

The CDR3 bases are TGCGCCAGCAGCGGGGGACCCTCCTACGAGCAGTACTTC. This translates into CASSGGPSYEQYF. The chain couples TRBV5-1 to TRBJ2-7; D could derive from TRBD1 or TRBD2 (5 bases each). CDR3 length: 13 residues. The germline V gene encodes CDR1 SGHRS and CDR2 YFSETQ. The V and J ends lost 4 bases and 0 bases respectively, with 8 bases between them.

The rearrangement links TRBV27 to TRBJ1-4, with D maybe TRBD1 (6 bases). Germline lookup yields CDR1 MNHEY and CDR2 SMNVEV (reference sequence). The V and J ends lost 1 base and 8 bases respectively, with 14 bases between them. The CDR3 contains 15 residues. The CDR3 region has the DNA TGTGCCAGCAGTTTATTTACAGGGTCGGTGGAAAAACTGTTTTTT. It codes for CASSLFTGSVEKLFF.

This sequence joins TRBV4-2 and TRBJ2-1, with D unresolved. Trimming took off 4 bases at V and 9 bases at J, with 16 bases between the two ends. This CDR3 has 14 amino acids. Germline V lookup: CDR1 LGHNA, CDR2 YNFKEQ. CDR3 in amino acids: CASSRGLSESEQFF. For the CDR3, the DNA is TGTGCCAGCAGCCGCGGTTTGTCGGAGAGTGAGCAGTTCTTC.

This clone showed up just once. The chain carries TRBV5-4 and TRBJ2-7; 9 nucleotides line up with TRBD1. After removal of 0 bases from V and 5 bases from J, the junction contained 6 bases not matched to a gene. The length of the CDR3 is 15 residues. The germline CDR1 and CDR2 sequences are SGHNT and YYREEE (reference sequence). CDR3 nucleotide sequence: TGTGCCAGCAGCTTGGCTCCGGGACAGGGCCACGAGCAGTACTTC. Translation gives CASSLAPGQGHEQYF.

The DNA for the CDR3 is TGTGCCAGCAGCGTAACAGGGGTCCTATACAATGAGCAGTTCTTC. Encoded protein: CASSVTGVLYNEQFF. V gene TRBV9 combines with J gene TRBJ2-1; 7 nucleotides line up with TRBD1. With 1 base clipped from V and 4 bases from J, the junction kept 5 bases outside the gene matches. CDR1 and CDR2 (germline): SGDLS, YYNGEE. This CDR3 contains 15 residues.

There are a few counts of this clone. The chain couples TRBV14 to TRBJ2-5; 7 bases map to TRBD1. The CDR3 sequence is 17 residues long. The V gene end was trimmed by 4 bases and the J gene end by 4 bases; junction bases not matched to a gene: 15. The germline V gene has CDR1 SGHDN and CDR2 FVKESK. The CDR3 DNA reads TGTGCCAGCAGCCTCGGCTTAGGACAGGCGCAAGGAGAGACCCAGTACTTC. It encodes CASSLGLGQAQGETQYF.

The rearrangement links TRBV4-3 to TRBJ2-2; 7 bases agree with TRBD2. In germline, CDR1 is LGHNA, CDR2 YSLEER. CDR3 size: 13 residues. The V segment lost 1 base and the J segment 7 bases; nucleotides outside the gene matches: 0. The CDR3 protein is CASSQGEGGELFF. The CDR3 DNA reads TGCGCCAGCAGCCAAGGGGAGGGCGGGGAGCTGTTTTTT.

V usage is TRBV2 and J usage is TRBJ2-7; 11 nucleotides line up with TRBD2. The V and J ends lost 2 bases and 8 bases, in that order; junction bases with no gene match: 14. The germline V gene has CDR1 SNHLY and CDR2 FYNNEI. The CDR3 runs 17 residues. CDR3 loop: CASSEMVGLAGGGKQYF. The CDR3 region has the DNA TGTGCCAGCAGTGAAATGGTAGGGTTAGCGGGAGGGGGCAAGCAGTACTTC.

This CDR3 is CASRAGEGWGNTIYF. In DNA, the CDR3 is TGTGCCAGCAGGGCCGGTGAGGGGTGGGGAAACACCATATATTTT. This chain links TRBV6-5 with TRBJ1-3, with D perhaps TRBD1 (5 bases). The CDR3 is 15 residues long. Germline V lookup: CDR1 MNHEY, CDR2 SVGAGI. Trimming took 6 bases from V and 4 from J, leaving 16 bases between them.

The chain employs TRBV6-1 and TRBJ2-7; TRBD2 is a possible D gene (6 bases). Germline-derived CDR1 and CDR2 are MNHNS and SASEGT. Trimming stripped 10 bases from V and 13 bases from J, with 20 bases between. This CDR3 contains 11 residues. The CDR3 nucleotides are TGTGCCACCCAACTGGGCGGGACGTTATACTTC. Amino acid sequence: CATQLGGTLYF.

This clone was found once. This chain joins TRBV7-9 and TRBJ1-2; no definite D call. CDR3 length: 14 amino acids. Trimming removed 5 bases from V and 7 bases from J, with 17 bases in between. Germline V lookup: CDR1 SEHNR, CDR2 FQNEAQ (reference sequence). The CDR3 sequence is CASSTRPPGGGYTF. Here the CDR3 DNA reads TGTGCCAGCAGCACTAGACCCCCGGGAGGTGGCTACACCTTC. Full variable domain (remainder filled in from reference TRBV7-9 and TRBJ1-2): DTGVSQNPRHKITKRGQNVTFRCDPISEHNRLYWYRQTLGQGPEFLTYFQNEAQLEKSRLLSDRFSAERPKGSFSTLEIQRTEQGDSAMYLCASSTRPPGGGYTFGSGTRLTVV.

The chain combines TRBV19 with TRBJ2-5; D is possibly TRBD2 (7 bases). The CDR3 runs 13 residues. V was cut by 5 bases and J by 4 bases, with 11 bases left in between. Germline CDR1 is LNHDA and CDR2 is SQIVND (reference sequence). The CDR3 coding sequence is TGTGCCAGTAGTGGGGGGGCACGAGAGACCCAGTACTTC. Translating it yields CASSGGARETQYF.

The CDR3 loop is CASSHGTAYNEQFF. CDR3 DNA sequence: TGCGCCAGCAGCCACGGGACAGCCTACAATGAGCAGTTCTTC. The chain links TRBV5-1 to TRBJ2-1, with TRBD1 matching over 7 bases. V gave up 4 bases and J gave up 2 bases; unmatched junction bases: 3. The CDR3 is 14 residues long. Germline values: CDR1 SGHRS, CDR2 YFSETQ.

CDR3 sequence: CASRALYEQYF. Written as DNA, the CDR3 is TGTGCCAGCAGGGCCCTCTACGAGCAGTACTTC. This rearrangement joins TRBV28 to TRBJ2-7; no firm D call. The CDR3 is 11 residues long. V was trimmed by 6 bases and J by 3 bases, leaving 6 bases between them. Germline values: CDR1 MDHEN, CDR2 SYDVKM.

In its sample, this clone was seen once. This chain connects TRBV7-8 to TRBJ2-1; possible D gene TRBD2, 5 bases. This CDR3 has 16 amino acids. Deletions cut 1 base from V and 0 bases from J, with 10 bases between. Germline CDR1 and CDR2: SGHVS and FQNEAQ. The DNA for the CDR3 is TGTGCCAGCAGCTTAGTGGTGGGGAGCTCCTACAATGAGCAGTTCTTC. Residues: CASSLVVGSSYNEQFF.

V is TRBV10-3 and J is TRBJ2-5; no clear D. V lost 0 bases to trimming and J lost 7 bases, with 3 bases between them. Germline values: CDR1 ENHRY, CDR2 SYGVKD. The CDR3 runs to 11 residues. CDR3 DNA: TGTGCCATCAGTGAGTCGGGGACCCAGTACTTC. This codes for CAISESGTQYF.

The chain joins TRBV18 to TRBJ2-3, with 10 bases that match TRBD1. This CDR3 has 15 amino acids. The germline CDR1 and CDR2 sequences are KGHSH and LQKENI. V lost 4 bases to trimming and J lost 2 bases; unmatched junction nucleotides: 3. The CDR3 DNA reads as TGTGCCAGCTCACGACAGGGGGCTATCACAGATACGCAGTATTTT. Its translation is CASSRQGAITDTQYF.

V is TRBV27 and J is TRBJ2-7; weak D call: TRBD2 (5 bases). The CDR3 covers 16 residues. V lost 2 bases and J lost 7, with 21 bases in between. Germline V gives CDR1 MNHEY, CDR2 SMNVEV (reference sequence). CDR3 amino acids: CASSLQSGLTIMEQYF. In nucleotides, the CDR3 is TGTGCCAGCAGTTTACAAAGCGGACTCACAATTATGGAGCAGTACTTC.

V gene TRBV5-4 combines with J gene TRBJ1-1, with D maybe TRBD1 (6 bases). Germline CDR1 SGHNT, CDR2 YYREEE (reference sequence). V was cut by 5 bases and J by 6 bases, with 17 bases left in between. The CDR3 totals 14 residues. This CDR3 is CASRNREGNAEAFF. The CDR3 nucleotides are TGTGCCAGCAGGAACAGGGAAGGAAACGCTGAAGCTTTCTTT.

The rearrangement links TRBV7-6 to TRBJ2-3; the D gene is possibly TRBD2 (5 bases). Germline assignment: CDR1 SGHVS and CDR2 FNYEAQ. The CDR3 extends over 14 amino acids. Trimming stripped 8 bases from V and 1 base from J, with 13 bases between. Written as DNA, the CDR3 is TGTGCCAGCTCGGGTGGAGGTGGCACAGATACGCAGTATTTT. Translated, it gives CASSGGGGTDTQYF.